The 17 T cell receptor beta chains given below trace back to one sample, sequenced in a study of cytomegalovirus exposure and HLA in healthy donors. Primers: 60 Vbeta forward and 13 Jbeta reverse. The data were produced by immunoSEQ multiplex PCR, yet TCRdb's version contains in-frame clones alone and is incomplete. The table shows about 110,000 clones, with less than 80% occurring only once. Sequencing was carried out using PBMCs. The receptors stem from a man between 60 and 75 years old in good health and CMV-seronegative.

V and J are TRBV7-9 and TRBJ1-1, with D maybe TRBD1 (6 bases). The CDR3 spans 13 residues. The V end was cut by 3 bases, the J end by 8 bases, with 13 bases between. Germline assignment: CDR1 SEHNR and CDR2 FQNEAQ (reference sequence). In DNA, the CDR3 is TGTGCCAGCAGCTTTTCCTCTGGACAGGAAGCTTTCTTT. Protein: CASSFSSGQEAFF.

The chain is built from TRBV21-1 and TRBJ2-2; TRBD2 reflects the table's D call only, with no check against the DNA. TRBV21-1 is noted as a pseudogene. CDR3 length: 18 amino acids. The CDR3 nucleotides read TGTGCCAGCAGCAAAGTGGCAGCCAAACCTAGAAACACCGGGGAGCTGTTTTTT. Translated, it gives CASSKVAAKPRNTGELFF.

This sequence joins TRBV28 and TRBJ2-7; 7 bases are a match to TRBD1. The length of the CDR3 is 13 residues. Germline V lookup: CDR1 MDHEN, CDR2 SYDVKM. V lost 10 bases, J lost 4 bases, and 10 bases stayed unmatched. In DNA, the CDR3 is TGTGCCACCAGAGACAGGGTCGAGTACGAGCAGTACGTC. The encoded protein is CATRDRVEYEQYV.

This chain joins TRBV11-2 and TRBJ1-3; no reliable D call. The V end was cut by 1 base, the J end by 0 bases, with 10 bases between. The germline gives CDR1 SGHAT, CDR2 FQNNGV. The CDR3 contains 16 residues. Here the CDR3 DNA reads TGTGCCAGCAGCTTAGTCGGGAAGATCTCTGGAAACACCATATATTTT. It yields the protein CASSLVGKISGNTIYF.

This sequence joins TRBV25-1 and TRBJ2-2; 7 nucleotides line up with TRBD2. Germline CDR1 MGHDK, CDR2 SYGVNS. The length of the CDR3 is 14 residues. Trimming took 3 bases from V and 7 from J; bases not matched to a gene: 5. CDR3: CASSDGGFGGELFF. The CDR3 nucleotides are TGTGCCAGCAGTGACGGGGGGTTTGGCGGGGAGCTGTTTTTT.

The chain combines TRBV5-1 with TRBJ2-3; 9 bases align to TRBD2. The ends lost 4 bases at V and 4 bases at J; junction bases unmatched: 13. Germline assignment: CDR1 SGHRS and CDR2 YFSETQ. The CDR3 totals 17 residues. DNA for the CDR3: TGCGCCAGCAGCCCCGCCGGGGCGGGGGGGCGGGCAGATACGCAGTATTTT. This codes for CASSPAGAGGRADTQYF.

The V gene is TRBV19, the J gene TRBJ1-5, with a tentative D call TRBD1 (6 bases). The CDR3 contains 15 residues. The V end was cut by 0 bases, the J end by 5 bases, with 11 bases between. CDR1 and CDR2 from the germline V gene are LNHDA and SQIVND (reference sequence). This CDR3 reads CASSIDHRADQPQHF. The CDR3 DNA reads as TGTGCCAGTAGTATAGATCACAGGGCCGATCAGCCCCAGCATTTT.

The chain carries TRBV29-1 and TRBJ2-1; 10 bases map to TRBD2. Trimming removed 5 bases from V and 5 bases from J; junction bases left unmatched: 9. The CDR3 loop spans 15 amino acids. Germline V gives CDR1 SQVTM, CDR2 ANQGSEA. The DNA for the CDR3 is TGCAGCGTTATCAGAATCACTAGCGGGGACAATGAGCAGTTCTTC. Its translation is CSVIRITSGDNEQFF.

The genes are TRBV28 and TRBJ1-1; a possible D gene is TRBD1 (6 bases). The CDR3 loop spans 12 amino acids. CDR1 and CDR2 (germline): MDHEN, SYDVKM. V shed 2 bases and J shed 11 bases, with 12 bases lying between them. CDR3 sequence: CASSLIDRSAFF. The CDR3, as DNA: TGTGCCAGCAGTTTAATAGACAGGTCCGCTTTCTTT.

The chain combines TRBV5-1 with TRBJ2-5; weak D call: TRBD1 (5 bases). Deletions cut 7 bases from V and 3 bases from J, with 13 bases between. This CDR3 spans 13 amino acids. CDR1 is SGHRS and CDR2 is YFSETQ in the germline V gene. The CDR3 loop reads CASGNRQKETQYF. Here the CDR3 DNA reads TGCGCCAGCGGGAACAGGCAAAAAGAGACCCAGTACTTC.

This rearrangement joins TRBV5-1 to TRBJ1-5; 10 bases are shared with TRBD1. CDR1 is SGHRS and CDR2 is YFSETQ in the germline V gene. Trimming at V came to 4 bases and at J to 9 bases, leaving 13 bases not matched to a gene. This CDR3 region has 16 residues. The CDR3, as DNA: TGCGCCAGCAGCCCAATGACAGGGGGCGAATATTCGCCCCAGCATTTT. Amino acid sequence: CASSPMTGGEYSPQHF.

The CDR3 DNA follows: TGTGCCAGCAGTGGTGCACTCCTATACGAGCAGTACTTC. This codes for CASSGALLYEQYF. This chain connects TRBV2 to TRBJ2-7; D is unresolved. CDR1 is SNHLY and CDR2 is FYNNEI in the germline V gene. Trimming took 4 bases from V and 4 from J, leaving 11 bases between them. The CDR3 consists of 13 residues.

The J gene is TRBJ2-5, the V gene TRBV4-2, with 10 bases matching TRBD2. This CDR3 is 17 amino acids long. Germline V gene data show CDR1 as LGHNA and CDR2 as YNFKEQ. Trimming at V came to 0 bases and at J to 5 bases, leaving 9 bases not matched to a gene. In DNA form, the CDR3 reads TGTGCCAGCAGCCAAGATCCAGCGGGGGGGCAGGTGGAGACCCAGTACTTC. It translates to CASSQDPAGGQVETQYF.

This clone was observed a few times. The gene calls are TRBV7-9 and TRBJ1-1; D is perhaps TRBD1 (5 bases). The CDR3 spans 14 residues. CDR1 and CDR2 from the germline V gene are SEHNR and FQNEAQ (reference sequence). V was clipped by 8 bases and J by 4 bases, with 17 bases between them. CDR3 bases: TGTGCCAGCGCCCTGGCGGCAAGGGGCACTGAAGCTTTCTTT. Protein sequence: CASALAARGTEAFF.

The CDR3 here is CASSLDSTGELFF. The CDR3 nucleotides are TGTGCCAGCAGCTTGGACAGCACCGGGGAGCTGTTTTTT. This chain joins TRBV7-9 and TRBJ2-2; weak D call: TRBD1 (6 bases). CDR1 is SEHNR, CDR2 FQNEAQ, per germline (reference sequence). V shed 3 bases and J shed 4 bases, with 6 bases lying between them. This CDR3 spans 13 amino acids.

The chain uses TRBV6-5 and TRBJ2-1; 9 bases line up with TRBD2. From germline, CDR1 is MNHEY and CDR2 SVGAGI. V shed 2 bases and J 9 bases; nucleotides not matched to a gene: 5. This CDR3 region has 14 residues. The CDR3 DNA reads as TGTGCCAGCAGTTACGGTAGCGGGGGTCTTGAGCAGTTCTTC. Protein: CASSYGSGGLEQFF.

V usage is TRBV4-1 and J usage is TRBJ2-2; a possible D gene is TRBD2 (5 bases). Germline V gene data show CDR1 as MGHRA and CDR2 as YSYEKL. CDR3 length: 14 amino acids. V was shortened by 0 bases and J by 7 bases, with 9 bases between the two germline ends. The CDR3 reads CASSQDRGIGELFF. Written as DNA, the CDR3 is TGCGCCAGCAGCCAAGATCGGGGTATCGGGGAGCTGTTTTTT.